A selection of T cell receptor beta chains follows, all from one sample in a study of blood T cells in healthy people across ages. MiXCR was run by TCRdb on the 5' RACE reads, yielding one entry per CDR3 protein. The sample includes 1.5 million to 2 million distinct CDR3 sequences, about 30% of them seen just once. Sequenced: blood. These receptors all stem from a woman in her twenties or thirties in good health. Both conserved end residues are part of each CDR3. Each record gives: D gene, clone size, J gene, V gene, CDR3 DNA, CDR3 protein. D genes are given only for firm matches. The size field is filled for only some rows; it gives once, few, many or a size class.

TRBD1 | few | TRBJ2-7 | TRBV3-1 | TGTGCCAGCAGCCAAGATCCCCCCTTCGGGACAGGGGGTACCTACGAGCAGTACTTC | CASSQDPPFGTGGTYEQYF
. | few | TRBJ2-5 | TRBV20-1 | TGCAGTGCTAGAGATGGCAGGTTCGAGGAGACCCAGTACTTC | CSARDGRFEETQYF
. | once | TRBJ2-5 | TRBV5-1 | TGCGCCAGCAGCACCCCGAAGAGCCAGGGGACCCAGTACTTC | CASSTPKSQGTQYF
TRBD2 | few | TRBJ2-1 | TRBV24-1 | TGTGCCACCAGTGACCCGATCACGACTAGCGGGGGGGCCATGTGGTCCAATGAGCAGTTCTTC | CATSDPITTSGGAMWSNEQFF
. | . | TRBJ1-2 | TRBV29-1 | TGCAGCGTTAATTTAGTAAGGGCAGATCATGGCTACACCTTC | CSVNLVRADHGYTF
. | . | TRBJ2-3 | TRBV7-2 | TGTGCCAGCAGCTACACCTCTAGCACAGATACGCAGTATTTT | CASSYTSSTDTQYF
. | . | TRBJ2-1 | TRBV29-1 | TGCAGCGTACTCGCGGGGCTTTACTCCTACAATGAGCAGTTCTTC | CSVLAGLYSYNEQFF
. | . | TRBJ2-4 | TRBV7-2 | TGTGCCAGCAGCTTAGTAGGGGGGGATTTCAATGAGCAGTACTTC | CASSLVGGDFNEQYF
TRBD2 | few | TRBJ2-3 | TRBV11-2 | TGTGCCAGCAGCCGGGGAGGGTTAGATACGCAGTATTTT | CASSRGGLDTQYF
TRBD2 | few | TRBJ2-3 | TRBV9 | TGTGCCAGCAGCGAGGGACTAGCGGGCCCAAGCACAGATACGCAGTATTTT | CASSEGLAGPSTDTQYF
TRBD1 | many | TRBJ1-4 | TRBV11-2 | TGTGCCAGCAGCGCTTCTTTGGGAGGGACAGGGCTCAAACTGTTTTTT | CASSASLGGTGLKLFF
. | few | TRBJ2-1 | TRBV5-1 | TGCGCCAGCAGCCCACTACGGGCCGTGAATGAGCAGTTCTTC | CASSPLRAVNEQFF
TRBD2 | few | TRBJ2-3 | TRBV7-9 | TGTGCCAGCAGCTTACAACTAGCGGGGCTCACAGATACGCAGTATTTT | CASSLQLAGLTDTQYF
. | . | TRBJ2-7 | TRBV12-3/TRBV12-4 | TGTGCCAGCAGTTCCGCCAGGGTGGTTTACGAGCAGTACTTC | CASSSARVVYEQYF
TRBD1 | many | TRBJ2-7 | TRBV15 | TGTGCCACCCACGGGCAGGGGACAGGGTCAACCTACGAGCAGTACTTC | CATHGQGTGSTYEQYF
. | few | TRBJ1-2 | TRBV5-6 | TGTGCCAGCAGCTGGGACCAGGGGAACTATGGCTACACCTTC | CASSWDQGNYGYTF
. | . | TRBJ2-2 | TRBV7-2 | TGTGCCAGCAGCTTTCCCGACTGGGCGGCAATAACGACCGGGGAGCTGTTTTTT | CASSFPDWAAITTGELFF
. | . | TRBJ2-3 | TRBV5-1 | TGTGCCAGCAGTTTAGACAGCACTAGCACAGATACGCAGTATTTT | CASSLDSTSTDTQYF
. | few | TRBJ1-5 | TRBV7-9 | TGTGCCAGCAGCTCGGACAGTCGGTTCGGGCAGCCCCAGCATTTT | CASSSDSRFGQPQHF
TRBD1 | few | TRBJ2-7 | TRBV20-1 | TGCAGTGCAACAGGGGGAGGCACGGGCGAGCAGTACTTC | CSATGGGTGEQYF
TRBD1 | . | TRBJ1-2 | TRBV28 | TGTGCCAGCAGTAACCGGACAGGCCCACGCTATGGCTACACCTTC | CASSNRTGPRYGYTF
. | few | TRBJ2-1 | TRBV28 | TGTGCCTGCCGGACAATCAATGAGCAGTTCTTC | CACRTINEQFF
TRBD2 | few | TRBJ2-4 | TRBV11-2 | TGTGCCAGCAGCCGCGGGGGGTCCAAAAACATTCAGTACTTC | CASSRGGSKNIQYF
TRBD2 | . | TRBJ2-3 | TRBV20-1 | TGCAGTGCTAGAGGACTAGCGGGAGGGCCGACAGATACGCAGTATTTT | CSARGLAGGPTDTQYF
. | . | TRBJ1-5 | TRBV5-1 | TGCGCCAGCAGCTTGGACCCCGGGCCTGGGTTTCAGCCCCAGCATTTT | CASSLDPGPGFQPQHF
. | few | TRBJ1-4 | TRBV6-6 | TGTGCCAGCAACCGCGAAAGGGGTGAAAAACTGTTTTTT | CASNRERGEKLFF
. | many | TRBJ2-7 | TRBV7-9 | TGTGCCAGCAGTGGGGGGCTTAACAACGAGCAGTACTTC | CASSGGLNNEQYF
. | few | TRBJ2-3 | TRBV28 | TGTGCCAGCACCCCCCCGGTAGTCGGGACAGATACGCAGTATTTT | CASTPPVVGTDTQYF
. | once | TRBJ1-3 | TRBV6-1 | TGTGCCTGCAGTAAACTCTCCGACCCGAGCTCTGGAAACACCATATATTTT | CACSKLSDPSSGNTIYF
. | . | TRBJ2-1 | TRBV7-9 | TGTGCCAGCAGCAGCCGGGAATCTTGGTACGAGCAGTTCTTC | CASSSRESWYEQFF
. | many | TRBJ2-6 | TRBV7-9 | TGTGCCAGCAGCTCCCTGTGGAGCGAATTCTCTGGGGCCAACGTCCTGACTTTC | CASSSLWSEFSGANVLTF
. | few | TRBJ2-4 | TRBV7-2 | TGTGCCAGCAGCCTCACGGGAGTTTATCAGTACTTC | CASSLTGVYQYF
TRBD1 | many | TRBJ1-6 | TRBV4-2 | TGTGCCAGCAGCCAATCCTCCACAGGGGGGTCGCATTCACCCCTCCACTTT | CASSQSSTGGSHSPLHF
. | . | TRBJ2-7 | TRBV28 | TGTGCCAGCCCTCCATCTCCGGAGATAGGGGGCTACGAGCAGTACTTC | CASPPSPEIGGYEQYF
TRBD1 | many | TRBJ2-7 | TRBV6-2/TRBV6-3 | TGTGCCAGCAGTATCCGGGACAGCCCCTACGAGCAGTACTTC | CASSIRDSPYEQYF
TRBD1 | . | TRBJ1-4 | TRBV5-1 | TGCGCCAGCAGCTTGGCGGAGGGACAGAAGAATGAAAAACTGTTTTTT | CASSLAEGQKNEKLFF
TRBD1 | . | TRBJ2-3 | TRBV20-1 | TGCAGTGCAAAGACAGGGGGCGGCACAGATACGCAGTATTTT | CSAKTGGGTDTQYF
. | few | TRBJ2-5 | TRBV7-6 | TGTGCCAGCAGCTTGCTGGAACAAGAGACCCAGTACTTC | CASSLLEQETQYF
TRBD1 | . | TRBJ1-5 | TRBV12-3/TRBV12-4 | TGTGCCAGCAGTTTAGGGCGGGGGACAGGGGGCAAACAGCCCCAGCATTTT | CASSLGRGTGGKQPQHF
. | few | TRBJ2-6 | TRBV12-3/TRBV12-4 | TGTGCCAGCAGTTTAGCTAGGGGCAGGGCCCGGGCAAGAGCCAACGTCCTGACTTTC | CASSLARGRARARANVLTF
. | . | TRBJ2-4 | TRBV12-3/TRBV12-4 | TGTGCCGGCAGTTTGTACAATGAGCAGTACTTC | CAGSLYNEQYF
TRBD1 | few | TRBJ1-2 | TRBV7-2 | TGTGCCAGCAGCTTAGGGGACAGAACAGGGTATGGCTACACCTTC | CASSLGDRTGYGYTF
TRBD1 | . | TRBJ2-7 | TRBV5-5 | TGTGCCAGCAGCCCCTATTCGGGACAGCCGACCTACGAGCAGTACTTC | CASSPYSGQPTYEQYF
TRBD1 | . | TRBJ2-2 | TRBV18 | TGTGCCAGCTCACTGATCGGACAGGGAGCGAACACCGGGGAGCTGTTTTTT | CASSLIGQGANTGELFF
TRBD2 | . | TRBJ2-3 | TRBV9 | TGTGCCAGCAGCGTAGTCGACGGGAGGTACACAGATACGCAGTATTTT | CASSVVDGRYTDTQYF
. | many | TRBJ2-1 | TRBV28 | TGTGCCAGCAGTCCACTACCCCAAGACAATGAGCAGTTCTTC | CASSPLPQDNEQFF
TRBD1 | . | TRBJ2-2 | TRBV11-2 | TGTGCCAGCAGCCTAACGACAGGGCCCGGGGAGCTGTTTTTT | CASSLTTGPGELFF
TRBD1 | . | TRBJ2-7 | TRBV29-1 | TGCAGCGTTGGGCCCCCGGGACAGAGCTCCTACGAGCAGTACTTC | CSVGPPGQSSYEQYF
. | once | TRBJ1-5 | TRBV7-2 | TGTGCCAGCAGCCCGACTACGGCCGGTCAGCCCCAGCATTTT | CASSPTTAGQPQHF
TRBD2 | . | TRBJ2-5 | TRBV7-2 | TGTGCCAGCAGCCCTTACGCGTCTCGTTCCGGGGGGACCCGAGAGACCCAGTACTTC | CASSPYASRSGGTRETQYF
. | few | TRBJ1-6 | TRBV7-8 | TGTGCCAGCAGCTTAGAGTGGTTAGGCAATTCACCCCTCCACTTT | CASSLEWLGNSPLHF
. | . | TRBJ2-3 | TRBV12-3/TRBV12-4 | TGTGCCAGCAGTGTATGGACTCCCCCGGGTGATACGCAGTATTTT | CASSVWTPPGDTQYF
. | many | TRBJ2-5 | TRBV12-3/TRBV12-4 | TGTGCCAGCAGTTTATCCCGGGACTTTAGGGAGACCCAGTACTTC | CASSLSRDFRETQYF
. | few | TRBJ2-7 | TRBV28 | TGTGCCACCTATTCAGCGGTCTCCTACGAGCAGTACTTC | CATYSAVSYEQYF
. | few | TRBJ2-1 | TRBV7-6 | TGTGCCAGCAGCCCTAAAGGGGCCTACAATGAGCAGTTCTTC | CASSPKGAYNEQFF
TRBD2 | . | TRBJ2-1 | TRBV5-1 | TGCGCCAGCAGCGTACTAGCGGGAGGGAACAATGAGCAGTTCTTC | CASSVLAGGNNEQFF
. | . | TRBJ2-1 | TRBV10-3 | TGTGCCATCACCGGGGATCCATCCTACAATGAGCAGTTCTTC | CAITGDPSYNEQFF
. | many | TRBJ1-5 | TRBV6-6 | TGTGCCAGCGGAGATCAGGGAAATCAGCCCCAGCATTTT | CASGDQGNQPQHF
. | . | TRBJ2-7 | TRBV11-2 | TGTGCCAGCAGCTTAGATCAGGTGAAATCCTACGAGCAGTACTTC | CASSLDQVKSYEQYF
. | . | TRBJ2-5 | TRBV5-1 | TGCGCCAGCAGCTTGGTTACGGACCCCACTGGAGAGACCCAGTACTTC | CASSLVTDPTGETQYF